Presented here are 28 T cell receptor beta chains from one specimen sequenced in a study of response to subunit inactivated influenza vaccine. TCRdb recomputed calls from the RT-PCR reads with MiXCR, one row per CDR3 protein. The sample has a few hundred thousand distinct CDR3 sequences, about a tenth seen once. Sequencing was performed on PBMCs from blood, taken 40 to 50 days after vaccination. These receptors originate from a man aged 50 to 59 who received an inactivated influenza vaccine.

The DNA of the CDR3 is TGCGCCAGCAGCTTGACAGGGGGCGTCGCTGAAGCTTTCTTT. The encoded protein is CASSLTGGVAEAFF. This chain joins TRBV5-1 and TRBJ1-1; 9 bases fit TRBD1. The CDR3 contains 14 residues. Germline CDR1 reads SGHRS; CDR2 reads YFSETQ. V lost 1 base to trimming and J lost 6 bases; unmatched junction nucleotides: 4.

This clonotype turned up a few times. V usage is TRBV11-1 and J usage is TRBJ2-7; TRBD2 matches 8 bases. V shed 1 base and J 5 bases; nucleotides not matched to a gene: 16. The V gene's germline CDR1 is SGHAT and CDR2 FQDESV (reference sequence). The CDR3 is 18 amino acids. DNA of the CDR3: TGTGCCAGCAGCTTAGGAGGCAGCGGGAGATGGCGCCCCCACGAGCAGTACTTC. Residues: CASSLGGSGRWRPHEQYF.

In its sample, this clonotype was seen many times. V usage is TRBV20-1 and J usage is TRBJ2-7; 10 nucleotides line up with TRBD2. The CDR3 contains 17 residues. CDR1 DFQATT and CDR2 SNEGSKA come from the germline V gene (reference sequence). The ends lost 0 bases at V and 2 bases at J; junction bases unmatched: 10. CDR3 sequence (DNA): TGCAGTGCTAGAGAGTCTCCGGGACTAGCGCTAACCTACGAGCAGTACTTC. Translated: CSARESPGLALTYEQYF.

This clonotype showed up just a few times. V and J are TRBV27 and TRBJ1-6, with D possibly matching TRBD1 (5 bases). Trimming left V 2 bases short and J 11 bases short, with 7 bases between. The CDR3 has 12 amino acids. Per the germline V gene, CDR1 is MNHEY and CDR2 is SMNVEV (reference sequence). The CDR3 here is CASSLLGAPLHF. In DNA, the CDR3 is TGTGCCAGCAGTTTACTAGGGGCACCCCTCCACTTT.

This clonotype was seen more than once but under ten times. CDR3 region: CSARRDSSTDGYTF. CDR3 nucleotides: TGCAGTGCTAGACGGGACTCTAGCACGGATGGCTACACCTTC. The chain links TRBV20-1 to TRBJ1-2; D might be TRBD1 (5 bases). Germline lookup yields CDR1 DFQATT and CDR2 SNEGSKA (reference sequence). CDR3 length: 14 residues. The ends were cut back, 2 bases at V and 6 bases at J, with 16 bases in the middle.

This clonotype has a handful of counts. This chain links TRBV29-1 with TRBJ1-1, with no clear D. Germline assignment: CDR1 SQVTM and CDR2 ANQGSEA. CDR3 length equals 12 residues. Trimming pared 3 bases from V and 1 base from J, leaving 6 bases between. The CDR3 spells CSVEYGNTEAFF. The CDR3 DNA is TGCAGCGTTGAGTACGGGAACACTGAAGCTTTCTTT.

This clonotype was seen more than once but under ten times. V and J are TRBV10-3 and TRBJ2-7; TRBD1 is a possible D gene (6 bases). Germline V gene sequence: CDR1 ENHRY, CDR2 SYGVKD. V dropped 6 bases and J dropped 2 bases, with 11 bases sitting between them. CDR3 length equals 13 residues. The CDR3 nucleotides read TGTGCCATCAGGGGGGACAAAACCTACGAGCAGTACTTC. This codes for CAIRGDKTYEQYF.

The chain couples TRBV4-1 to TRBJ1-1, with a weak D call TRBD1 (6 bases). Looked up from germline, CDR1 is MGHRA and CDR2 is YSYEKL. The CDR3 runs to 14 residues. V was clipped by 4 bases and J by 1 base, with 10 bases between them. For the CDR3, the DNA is TGCGCCAGCAGCCGAATGACAGGGAACACTGAAGCTTTCTTT. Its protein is CASSRMTGNTEAFF.

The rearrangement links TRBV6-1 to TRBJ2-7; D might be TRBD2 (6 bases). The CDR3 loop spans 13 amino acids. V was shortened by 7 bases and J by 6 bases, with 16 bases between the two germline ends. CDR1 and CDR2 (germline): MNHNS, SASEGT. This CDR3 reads CASIVGGRGEQYF. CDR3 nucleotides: TGTGCCAGCATCGTCGGGGGACGGGGCGAGCAGTACTTC.

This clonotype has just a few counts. The CDR3 coding sequence is TGTGCCAGCAAAATACGACAGGCTAACACCGGGGAGCTGTTTTTT. Translation: CASKIRQANTGELFF. The chain links TRBV6-2 or TRBV6-3 to TRBJ2-2; TRBD1 is a possible D gene (6 bases). CDR3 length: 15 amino acids. Germline CDR1 reads MNHEY; CDR2 reads SVGEGT. V was trimmed by 7 bases and J by 2 bases, leaving 14 bases between them.

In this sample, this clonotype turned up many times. CDR3 region: CASSAGAVGEQYF. The CDR3 nucleotides read TGTGCCAGCAGTGCCGGGGCTGTGGGTGAGCAGTACTTC. The J gene is TRBJ2-7, the V gene TRBV28; either TRBD1 or TRBD2 may fit D (5 bases each). Trimming shortened V by 5 bases and J by 7 bases, and 15 bases separated the two germline ends. The CDR3 consists of 13 residues. Germline loops: CDR1 MDHEN, CDR2 SYDVKM.

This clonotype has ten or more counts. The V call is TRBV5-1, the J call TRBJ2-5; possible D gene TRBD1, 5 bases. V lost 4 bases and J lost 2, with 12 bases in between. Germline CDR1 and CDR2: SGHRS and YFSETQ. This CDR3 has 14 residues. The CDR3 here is CASSPGATQETQYF. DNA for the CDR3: TGCGCCAGCAGCCCTGGGGCAACACAAGAGACCCAGTACTTC. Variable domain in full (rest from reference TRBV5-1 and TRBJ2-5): KAGVTQTPRYLIKTRGQQVTLSCSPISGHRSVSWYQQTPGQGLQFLFEYFSETQRNKGNFPGRFSGRQFSNSRSEMNVSTLELGDSALYLCASSPGATQETQYFGPGTRLLVL.

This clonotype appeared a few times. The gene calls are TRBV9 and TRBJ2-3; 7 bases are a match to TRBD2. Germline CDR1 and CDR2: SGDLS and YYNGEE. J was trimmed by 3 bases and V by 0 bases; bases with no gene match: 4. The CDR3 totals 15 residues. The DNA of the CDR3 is TGTGCCAGCAGCGTAGAAGCGGGGAGAACAGATACGCAGTATTTT. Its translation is CASSVEAGRTDTQYF.

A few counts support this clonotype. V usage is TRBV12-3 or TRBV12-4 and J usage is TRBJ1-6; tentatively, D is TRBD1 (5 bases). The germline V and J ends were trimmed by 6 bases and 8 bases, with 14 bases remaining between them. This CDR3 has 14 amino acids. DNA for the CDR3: TGTGCCAGCAGCCCCGGTTGGGGGGATTCACCCCTCCACTTT. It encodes CASSPGWGDSPLHF.

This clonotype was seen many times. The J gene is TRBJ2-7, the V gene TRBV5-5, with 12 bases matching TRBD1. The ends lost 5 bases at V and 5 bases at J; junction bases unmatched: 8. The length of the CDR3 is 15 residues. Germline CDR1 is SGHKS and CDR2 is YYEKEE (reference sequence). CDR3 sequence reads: CASSTGTGGFHEQYF. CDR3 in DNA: TGTGCCAGCAGTACCGGGACAGGGGGCTTCCACGAGCAGTACTTC.

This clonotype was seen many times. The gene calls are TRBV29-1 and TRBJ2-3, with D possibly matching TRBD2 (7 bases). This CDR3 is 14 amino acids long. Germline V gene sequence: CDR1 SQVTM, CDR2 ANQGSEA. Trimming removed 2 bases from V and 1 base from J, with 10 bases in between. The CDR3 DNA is TGCAGCGTTGAAACGGGGGGCCGCACAGATACGCAGTATTTT. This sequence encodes CSVETGGRTDTQYF.

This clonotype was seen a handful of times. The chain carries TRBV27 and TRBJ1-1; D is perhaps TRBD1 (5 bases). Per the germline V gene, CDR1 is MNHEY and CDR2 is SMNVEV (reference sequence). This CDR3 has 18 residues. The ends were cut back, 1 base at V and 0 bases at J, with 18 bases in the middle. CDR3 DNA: TGTGCCAGCAGTTTATATTGGCGTGGGAGGGGCATGAACACTGAAGCTTTCTTT. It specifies CASSLYWRGRGMNTEAFF.

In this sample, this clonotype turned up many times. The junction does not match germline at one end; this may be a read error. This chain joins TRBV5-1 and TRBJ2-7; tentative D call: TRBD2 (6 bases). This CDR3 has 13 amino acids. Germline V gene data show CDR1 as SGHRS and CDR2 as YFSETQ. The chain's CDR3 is CASSLTGDYEQYF. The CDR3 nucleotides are TGTGCCAGCAGCCTCACGGGGGACTACGAGCAGTACTTC.

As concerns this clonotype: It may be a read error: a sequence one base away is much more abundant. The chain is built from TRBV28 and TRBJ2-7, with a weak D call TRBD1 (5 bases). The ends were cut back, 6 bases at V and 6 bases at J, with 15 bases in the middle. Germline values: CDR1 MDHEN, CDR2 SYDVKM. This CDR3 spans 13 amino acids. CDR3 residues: CASRRQRPLEQYF. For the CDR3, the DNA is TGTGCCAGCAGGAGACAGCGACCCCTCGAGCAGTACTTC.

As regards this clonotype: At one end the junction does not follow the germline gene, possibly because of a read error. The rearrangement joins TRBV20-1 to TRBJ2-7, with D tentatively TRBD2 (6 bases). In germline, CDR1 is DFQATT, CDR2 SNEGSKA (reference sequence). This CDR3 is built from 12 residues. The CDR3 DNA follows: TGCAGAGCTAGGGCCCTAGCGCACGAGCAGTACTTC. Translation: CRARALAHEQYF.

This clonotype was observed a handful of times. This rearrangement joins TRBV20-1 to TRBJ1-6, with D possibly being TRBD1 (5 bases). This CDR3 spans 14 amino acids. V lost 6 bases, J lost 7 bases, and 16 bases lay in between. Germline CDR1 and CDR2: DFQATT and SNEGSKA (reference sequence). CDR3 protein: CSANDGTVNSPLHF. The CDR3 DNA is TGCAGTGCAAACGATGGGACGGTCAATTCACCCCTCCACTTT.

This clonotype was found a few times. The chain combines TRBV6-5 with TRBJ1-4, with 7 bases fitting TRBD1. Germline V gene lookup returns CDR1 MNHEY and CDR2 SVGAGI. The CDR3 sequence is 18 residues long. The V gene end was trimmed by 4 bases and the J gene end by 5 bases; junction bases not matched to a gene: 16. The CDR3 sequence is CASSLLWTGRGKNEKLFF. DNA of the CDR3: TGTGCCAGCAGTTTACTCTGGACAGGCAGGGGGAAAAATGAAAAACTGTTTTTT.

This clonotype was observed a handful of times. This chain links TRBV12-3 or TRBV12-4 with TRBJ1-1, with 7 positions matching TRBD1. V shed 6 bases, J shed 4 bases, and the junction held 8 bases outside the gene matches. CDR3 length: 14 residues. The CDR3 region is CASSHQGGSTEAFF. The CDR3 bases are TGTGCCAGCAGCCATCAGGGGGGAAGCACTGAAGCTTTCTTT.

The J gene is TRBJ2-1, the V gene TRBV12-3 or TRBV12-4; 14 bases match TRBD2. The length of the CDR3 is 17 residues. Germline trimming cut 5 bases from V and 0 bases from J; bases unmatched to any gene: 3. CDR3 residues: CASSPGLAGGSYNEQFF. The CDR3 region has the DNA TGTGCCAGCAGTCCAGGACTAGCGGGGGGCTCCTACAATGAGCAGTTCTTC.

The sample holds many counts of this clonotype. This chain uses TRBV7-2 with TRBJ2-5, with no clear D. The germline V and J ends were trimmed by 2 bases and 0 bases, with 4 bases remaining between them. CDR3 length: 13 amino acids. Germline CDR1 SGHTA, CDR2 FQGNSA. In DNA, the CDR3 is TGTGCCAGCAGCTTAACACACCAAGAGACCCAGTACTTC. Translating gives CASSLTHQETQYF. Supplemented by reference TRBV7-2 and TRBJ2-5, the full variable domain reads GAGVSQSPSNKVTEKGKDVELRCDPISGHTALYWYRQSLGQGLEFLIYFQGNSAPDKSGLPSDRFSAERTGGSVSTLTIQRTQQEDSAVYLCASSLTHQETQYFGPGTRLLVL.

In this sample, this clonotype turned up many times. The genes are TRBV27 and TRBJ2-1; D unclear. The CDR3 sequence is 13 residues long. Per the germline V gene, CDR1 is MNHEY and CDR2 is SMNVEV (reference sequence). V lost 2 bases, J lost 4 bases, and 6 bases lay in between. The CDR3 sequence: CASSLTPYNEQFF. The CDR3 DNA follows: TGTGCCAGCAGTTTAACACCTTACAATGAGCAGTTCTTC.

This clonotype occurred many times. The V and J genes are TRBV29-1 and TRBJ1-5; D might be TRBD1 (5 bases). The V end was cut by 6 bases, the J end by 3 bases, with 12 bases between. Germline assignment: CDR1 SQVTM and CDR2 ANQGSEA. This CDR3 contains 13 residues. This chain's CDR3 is CSVLQGINQPQHF. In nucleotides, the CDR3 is TGCAGCGTACTGCAGGGTATCAATCAGCCCCAGCATTTT. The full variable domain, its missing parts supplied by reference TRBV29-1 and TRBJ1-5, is SAVISQKPSRDICQRGTSLTIQCQVDSQVTMMFWYRQQPGQSLTLIATANQGSEATYESGFVIDKFPISRPNLTFSTLTVSNMSPEDSSIYLCSVLQGINQPQHFGDGTRLSIL.

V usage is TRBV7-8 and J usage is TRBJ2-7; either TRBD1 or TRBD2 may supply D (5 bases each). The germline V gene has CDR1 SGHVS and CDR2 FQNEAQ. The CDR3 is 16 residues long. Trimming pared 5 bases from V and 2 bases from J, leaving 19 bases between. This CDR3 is CASSPPRGLPPYEQYF. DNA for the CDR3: TGTGCCAGCAGCCCCCCGAGGGGTCTCCCTCCCTACGAGCAGTACTTC.